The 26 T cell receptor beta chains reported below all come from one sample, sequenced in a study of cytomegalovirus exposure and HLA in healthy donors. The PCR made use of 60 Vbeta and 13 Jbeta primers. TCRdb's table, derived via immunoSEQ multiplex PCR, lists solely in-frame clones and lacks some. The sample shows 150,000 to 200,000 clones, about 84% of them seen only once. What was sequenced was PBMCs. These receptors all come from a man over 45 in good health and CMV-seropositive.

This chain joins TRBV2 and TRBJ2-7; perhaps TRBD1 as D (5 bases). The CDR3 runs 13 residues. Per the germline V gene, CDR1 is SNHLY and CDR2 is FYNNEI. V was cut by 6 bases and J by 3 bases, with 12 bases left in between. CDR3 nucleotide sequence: TGTGCCAGCAGGGCGCCGACAGTCTACGAGCAGTACTTC. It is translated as CASRAPTVYEQYF.

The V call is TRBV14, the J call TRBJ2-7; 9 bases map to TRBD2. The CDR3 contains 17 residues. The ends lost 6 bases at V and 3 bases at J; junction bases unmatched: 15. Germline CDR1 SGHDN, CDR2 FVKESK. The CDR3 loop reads CASSAGVLAGGSYEQYF. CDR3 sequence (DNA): TGTGCCAGCAGTGCCGGGGTATTGGCGGGGGGGAGCTACGAGCAGTACTTC.

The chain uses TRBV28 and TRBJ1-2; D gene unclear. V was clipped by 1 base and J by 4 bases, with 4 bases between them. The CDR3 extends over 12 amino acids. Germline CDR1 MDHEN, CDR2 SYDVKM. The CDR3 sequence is CASSLSVYGYTF. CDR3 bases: TGTGCCAGCAGTTTATCCGTCTATGGCTACACCTTC.

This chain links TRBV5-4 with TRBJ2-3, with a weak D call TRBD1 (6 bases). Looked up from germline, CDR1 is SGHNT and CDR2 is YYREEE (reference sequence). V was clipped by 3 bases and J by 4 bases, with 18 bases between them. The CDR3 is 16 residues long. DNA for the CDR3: TGTGCCAGCAGCTCTCCGGGACAAAAAAGACCAGATACGCAGTATTTT. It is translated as CASSSPGQKRPDTQYF.

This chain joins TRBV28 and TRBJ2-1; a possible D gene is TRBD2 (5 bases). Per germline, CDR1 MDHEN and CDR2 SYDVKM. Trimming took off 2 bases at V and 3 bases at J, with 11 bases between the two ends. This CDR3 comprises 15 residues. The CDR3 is CASSLASGYYNEQFF. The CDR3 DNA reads TGTGCCAGCAGTTTAGCAAGCGGATACTACAATGAGCAGTTCTTC. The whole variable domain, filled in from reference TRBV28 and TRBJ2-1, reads DVKVTQSSRYLVKRTGEKVFLECVQDMDHENMFWYRQDPGLGLRLIYFSYDVKMKEKGDIPEGYSVSREKKERFSLILESASTNQTSMYLCASSLASGYYNEQFFGPGTRLTVL.

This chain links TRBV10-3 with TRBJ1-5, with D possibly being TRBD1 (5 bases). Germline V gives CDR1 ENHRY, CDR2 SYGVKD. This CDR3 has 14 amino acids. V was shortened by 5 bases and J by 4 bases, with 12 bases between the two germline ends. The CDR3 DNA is TGTGCCATCAGTCGGGGGGAACAGAATCAGCCCCAGCATTTT. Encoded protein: CAISRGEQNQPQHF.

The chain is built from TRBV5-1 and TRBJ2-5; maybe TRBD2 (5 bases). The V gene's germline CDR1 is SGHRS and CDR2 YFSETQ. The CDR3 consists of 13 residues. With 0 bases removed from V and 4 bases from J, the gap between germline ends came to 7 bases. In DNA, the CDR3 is TGCGCCAGCAGCTTGGGAGGGCGAGAGACCCAGTACTTC. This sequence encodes CASSLGGRETQYF. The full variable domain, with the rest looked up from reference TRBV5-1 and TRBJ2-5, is KAGVTQTPRYLIKTRGQQVTLSCSPISGHRSVSWYQQTPGQGLQFLFEYFSETQRNKGNFPGRFSGRQFSNSRSEMNVSTLELGDSALYLCASSLGGRETQYFGPGTRLLVL.

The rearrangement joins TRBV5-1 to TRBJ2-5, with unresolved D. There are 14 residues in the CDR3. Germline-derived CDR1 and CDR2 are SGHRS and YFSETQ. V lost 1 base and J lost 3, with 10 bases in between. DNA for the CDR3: TGCGCCAGCAGCTTGTTGGCAGGAAAAGAGACCCAGTACTTC. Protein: CASSLLAGKETQYF.

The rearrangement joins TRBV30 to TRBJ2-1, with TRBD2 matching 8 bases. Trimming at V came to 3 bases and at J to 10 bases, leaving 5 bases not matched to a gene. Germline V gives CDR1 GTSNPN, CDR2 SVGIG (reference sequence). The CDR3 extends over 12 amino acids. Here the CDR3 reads CAWSGLAWEQFF. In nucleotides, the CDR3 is TGTGCCTGGAGCGGACTAGCTTGGGAGCAGTTCTTC.

In nucleotides, the CDR3 is TGTGCCGCGGGCAGAAGGAATTCACCCCTCCACTTT. Its protein is CAAGRRNSPLHF. The rearrangement links TRBV6-5 to TRBJ1-6; D gene ambiguous. With 11 bases removed from V and 7 bases from J, the gap between germline ends came to 12 bases. Germline V gene sequence: CDR1 MNHEY, CDR2 SVGAGI. The CDR3 consists of 12 residues.

The CDR3, as DNA: TGTGCCAGCAGCCCTTCTACAGGGTCACCCTACGAGCAGTACTTC. Translated, it gives CASSPSTGSPYEQYF. The genes are TRBV7-9 and TRBJ2-7; TRBD1 is a possible D gene (6 bases). CDR1 and CDR2 (germline): SEHNR, FQNEAQ (reference sequence). The V end was cut by 5 bases, the J end by 2 bases, with 16 bases between. This CDR3 is built from 15 residues.

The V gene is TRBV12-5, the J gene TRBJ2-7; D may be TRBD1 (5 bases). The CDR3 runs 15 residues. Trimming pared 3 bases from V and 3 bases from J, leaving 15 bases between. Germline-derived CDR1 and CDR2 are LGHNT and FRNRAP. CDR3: CASGFGKGPHYEQYF. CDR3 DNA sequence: TGTGCTAGTGGTTTTGGGAAGGGGCCGCACTACGAGCAGTACTTC.

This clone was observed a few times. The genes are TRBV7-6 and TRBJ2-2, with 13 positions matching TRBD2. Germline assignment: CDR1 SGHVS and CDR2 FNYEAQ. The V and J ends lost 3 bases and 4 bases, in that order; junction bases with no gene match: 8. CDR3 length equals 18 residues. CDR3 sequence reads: CASSLGLAGHDFTGELFF. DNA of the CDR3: TGTGCCAGCAGCTTGGGACTAGCGGGACATGACTTCACCGGGGAGCTGTTTTTT.

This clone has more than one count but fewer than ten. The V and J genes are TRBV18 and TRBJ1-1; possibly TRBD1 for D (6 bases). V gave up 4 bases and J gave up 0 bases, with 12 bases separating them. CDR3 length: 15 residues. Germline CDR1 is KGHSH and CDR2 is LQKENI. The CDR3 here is CASSHRQEMNTEAFF. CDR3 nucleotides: TGTGCCAGCTCACACCGACAGGAGATGAACACTGAAGCTTTCTTT. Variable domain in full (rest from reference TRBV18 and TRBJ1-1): NAGVMQNPRHLVRRRGQEARLRCSPMKGHSHVYWYRQLPEEGLKFMVYLQKENIIDESGMPKERFSAEFPKEGPSILRIQQVVRGDSAAYFCASSHRQEMNTEAFFGQGTRLTVV.

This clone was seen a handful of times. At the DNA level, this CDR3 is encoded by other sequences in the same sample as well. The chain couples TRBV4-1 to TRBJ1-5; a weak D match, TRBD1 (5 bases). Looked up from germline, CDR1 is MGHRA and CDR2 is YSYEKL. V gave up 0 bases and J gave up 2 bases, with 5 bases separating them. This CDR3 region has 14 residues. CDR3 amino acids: CASSQEQGNQPQHF. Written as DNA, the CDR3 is TGCGCCAGCAGCCAAGAACAGGGCAATCAGCCCCAGCATTTT.

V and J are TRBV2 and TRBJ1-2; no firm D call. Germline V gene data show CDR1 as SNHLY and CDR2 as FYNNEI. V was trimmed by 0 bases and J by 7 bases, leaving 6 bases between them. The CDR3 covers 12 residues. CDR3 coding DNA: TGTGCCAGCAGTGAAGCGCCGGGTGGCTACACCTTC. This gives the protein CASSEAPGGYTF. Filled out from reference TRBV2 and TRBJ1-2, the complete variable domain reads EPEVTQTPSHQVTQMGQEVILRCVPISNHLYFYWYRQILGQKVEFLVSFYNNEISEKSEIFDDQFSVERPDGSNFTLKIRSTKLEDSAMYFCASSEAPGGYTFGSGTRLTVV.

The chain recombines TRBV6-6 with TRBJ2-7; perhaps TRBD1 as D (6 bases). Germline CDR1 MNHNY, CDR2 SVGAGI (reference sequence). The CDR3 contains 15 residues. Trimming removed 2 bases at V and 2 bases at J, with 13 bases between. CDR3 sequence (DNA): TGTGCCAGCAGTTACCGGGCAGGGGACCCCTACGAGCAGTACTTC. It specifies CASSYRAGDPYEQYF.

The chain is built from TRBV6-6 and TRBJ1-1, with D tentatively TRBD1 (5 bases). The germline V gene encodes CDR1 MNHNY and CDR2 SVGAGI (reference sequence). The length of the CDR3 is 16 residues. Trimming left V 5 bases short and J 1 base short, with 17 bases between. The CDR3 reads CASSPLKGLRNTEAFF. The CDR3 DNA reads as TGTGCCAGCAGTCCCCTAAAGGGGCTAAGGAACACTGAAGCTTTCTTT.

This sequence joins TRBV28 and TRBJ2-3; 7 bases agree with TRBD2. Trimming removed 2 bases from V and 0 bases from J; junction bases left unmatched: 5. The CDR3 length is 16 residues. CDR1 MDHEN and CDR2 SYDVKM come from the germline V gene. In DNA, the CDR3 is TGTGCCAGCAGTTTAGGTGGAGCGGGAAGCACAGATACGCAGTATTTT. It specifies CASSLGGAGSTDTQYF.

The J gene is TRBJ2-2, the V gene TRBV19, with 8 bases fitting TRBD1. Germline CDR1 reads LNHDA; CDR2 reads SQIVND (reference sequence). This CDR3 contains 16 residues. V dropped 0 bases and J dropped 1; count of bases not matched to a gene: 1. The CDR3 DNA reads TGTGCCAGTAGTATAGACAGGGGGCAGAACACCGGGGAGCTGTTTTTT. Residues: CASSIDRGQNTGELFF.

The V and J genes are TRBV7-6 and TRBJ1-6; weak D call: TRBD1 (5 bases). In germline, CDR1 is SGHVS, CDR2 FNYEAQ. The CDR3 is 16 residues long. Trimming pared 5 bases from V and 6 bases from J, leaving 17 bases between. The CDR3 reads CASSPRGGLLNSPLHF. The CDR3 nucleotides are TGTGCCAGCAGCCCGAGGGGAGGACTGCTTAATTCACCCCTCCACTTT. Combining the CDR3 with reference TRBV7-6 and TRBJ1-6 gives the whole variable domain GAGVSQSPRYKVTKRGQDVALRCDPISGHVSLYWYRQALGQGPEFLTYFNYEAQQDKSGLPNDRFSAERPEGSISTLTIQRTEQRDSAMYRCASSPRGGLLNSPLHFGNGTRLTVT.

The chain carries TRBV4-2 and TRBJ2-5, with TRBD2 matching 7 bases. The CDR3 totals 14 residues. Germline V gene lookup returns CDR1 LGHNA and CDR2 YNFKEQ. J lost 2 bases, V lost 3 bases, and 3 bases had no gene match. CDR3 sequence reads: CASSQGLLQETQYF. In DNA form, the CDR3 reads TGTGCCAGCAGCCAGGGACTACTACAAGAGACCCAGTACTTC.

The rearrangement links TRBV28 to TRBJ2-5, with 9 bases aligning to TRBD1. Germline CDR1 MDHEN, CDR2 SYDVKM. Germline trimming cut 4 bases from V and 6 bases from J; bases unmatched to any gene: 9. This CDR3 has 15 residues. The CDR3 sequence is CASSSPGQGLQTQYF. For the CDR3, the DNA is TGTGCCAGCAGTTCTCCGGGACAGGGATTGCAGACCCAGTACTTC.

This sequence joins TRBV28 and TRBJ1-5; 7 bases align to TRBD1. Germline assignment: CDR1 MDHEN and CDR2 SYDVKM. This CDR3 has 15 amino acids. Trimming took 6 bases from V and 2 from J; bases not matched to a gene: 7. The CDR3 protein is CASSSNRGRNQPQHF. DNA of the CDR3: TGTGCCAGCAGCAGCAACAGGGGCCGCAATCAGCCCCAGCATTTT.

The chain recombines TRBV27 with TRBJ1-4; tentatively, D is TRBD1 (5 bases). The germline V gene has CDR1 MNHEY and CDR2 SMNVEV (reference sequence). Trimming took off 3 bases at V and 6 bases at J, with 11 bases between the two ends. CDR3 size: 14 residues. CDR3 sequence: CASSFRGGDEKLFF. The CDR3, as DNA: TGTGCCAGCAGTTTCCGCGGAGGGGATGAAAAACTGTTTTTT. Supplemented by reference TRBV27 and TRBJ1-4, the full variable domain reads EAQVTQNPRYLITVTGKKLTVTCSQNMNHEYMSWYRQDPGLGLRQIYYSMNVEVTDKGDVPEGYKVSRKEKRNFPLILESPSPNQTSLYFCASSFRGGDEKLFFGSGTQLSVL.

Here the CDR3 reads CALTSGGRREQFF. The CDR3 nucleotides read TGTGCCTTGACTAGCGGGGGGAGGCGTGAGCAGTTCTTC. The rearrangement uses TRBV30 and TRBJ2-1, with TRBD2 matching 13 bases. This CDR3 is 13 amino acids long. From germline, CDR1 is GTSNPN and CDR2 SVGIG (reference sequence). V lost 7 bases, J lost 9 bases, and 6 bases stayed unmatched. Drawing the rest from reference TRBV30 and TRBJ2-1, the complete variable domain is SQTIHQWPATLVQPVGSPLSLECTVEGTSNPNLYWYRQAAGRGLQLLFYSVGIGQISSEVPQNLSASRPQDRQFILSSKKLLLSDSGFYLCALTSGGRREQFFGPGTRLTVL.